The 21 T cell receptor beta chains given below trace back to one sample, sequenced in a study of shared clonotypes between healthy human individuals. Only in-frame clones appear in the TCRdb table, and some are missing; sequencing was by immunoSEQ multiplex PCR. This table holds over 850,000 clones, around 78% found once. Sequenced input: memory CD4+ T cells from PBMCs. Subset indicated: CD45RA-negative fraction. The receptors come from a man younger than 35 in good health. Some clones in this sample may be carry-over from other donors' samples.

This sequence joins TRBV2 and TRBJ2-5; D not certain. V lost 7 bases and J 4 bases, leaving 16 bases between the germline ends. The CDR3 is 14 amino acids. Germline CDR1 is SNHLY and CDR2 is FYNNEI. Here the CDR3 DNA reads TGTGCCAGCATCTTGAGTGAGTGGGGAGAGACCCAGTACTTC. Its translation is CASILSEWGETQYF. Using reference TRBV2 and TRBJ2-5 for the parts outside the CDR3, the full variable domain is EPEVTQTPSHQVTQMGQEVILRCVPISNHLYFYWYRQILGQKVEFLVSFYNNEISEKSEIFDDQFSVERPDGSNFTLKIRSTKLEDSAMYFCASILSEWGETQYFGPGTRLLVL.

The chain employs TRBV5-6 and TRBJ2-1; D might be TRBD2 (5 bases). Germline lookup yields CDR1 SGHDT and CDR2 YYEEEE. With 0 bases removed from V and 3 bases from J, the gap between germline ends came to 13 bases. The CDR3 totals 16 residues. CDR3 region: CASSLVGSGVYNEQFF. In DNA form, the CDR3 reads TGTGCCAGCAGCTTGGTAGGGAGCGGCGTCTACAATGAGCAGTTCTTC.

The chain joins TRBV28 to TRBJ1-2; 7 positions agree with TRBD1. CDR3 length: 15 residues. J lost 1 base, V lost 6 bases, and 8 bases had no gene match. Germline V CDR1 and CDR2: MDHEN, SYDVKM. CDR3 DNA: TGTGCCAGCAGAAGCCGGACAGGAGTTAACTATGGCTACACCTTC. Its translation: CASRSRTGVNYGYTF.

Worth noting for this clone: A much bigger clone sits one base away, suggesting this may be a read error. The rearrangement links TRBV9 to TRBJ1-5, with D maybe TRBD1 (6 bases). Germline V gene lookup returns CDR1 SGDLS and CDR2 YYNGEE. There are 15 residues in the CDR3. CDR3 amino acids: CASSVDRESNRPQHF. CDR3 nucleotides: TGTGCCAGCAGCGTAGACAGGGAGAGCAATCGGCCCCAGCATTTT.

With regard to this clone: A far larger clone differs by one base, so this is likely a read error. This rearrangement joins TRBV4-3 to TRBJ1-1; tentative D call: TRBD1 (5 bases). Germline V gene lookup returns CDR1 LGHNA and CDR2 YSLEER. Trimming stripped 4 bases from V and 0 bases from J, with 6 bases between. This CDR3 contains 13 residues. In DNA form, the CDR3 reads TGCGCCAGCAGCCGGGGGATGAACACTGAAGCTTTCTTT. Protein sequence: CASSRGMNTEAFF.

The chain has TRBV7-9 and TRBJ2-4; D remains unclear. CDR3 length: 17 amino acids. Deletions cut 1 base from V and 5 bases from J, with 18 bases between. Per germline, CDR1 SEHNR and CDR2 FQNEAQ (reference sequence). In nucleotides, the CDR3 is TGTGCCAGCAGCTTAGAATTCCCACCCGGGCAAGAAAACATTCAGTACTTC. It specifies CASSLEFPPGQENIQYF.

This chain uses TRBV9 with TRBJ2-5; D unresolved. Trimming took off 4 bases at V and 4 bases at J, with 17 bases between the two ends. Germline V gene lookup returns CDR1 SGDLS and CDR2 YYNGEE. CDR3 length: 15 residues. CDR3 residues: CASSPPGQSAETQYF. The CDR3, as DNA: TGTGCCAGCAGCCCTCCGGGCCAGTCGGCAGAGACCCAGTACTTC.

This clone was detected a few times. The chain combines TRBV18 with TRBJ1-2, with 7 bases lining up with TRBD1. The germline CDR1 and CDR2 sequences are KGHSH and LQKENI. The CDR3 consists of 13 residues. The V segment lost 3 bases and the J segment 7 bases; nucleotides outside the gene matches: 5. The CDR3 spells CASSPQGQAGYTF. The CDR3 DNA sequence: TGTGCCAGCTCACCGCAAGGACAGGCTGGCTACACCTTC.

The V gene is TRBV11-2, the J gene TRBJ2-3, with D maybe TRBD1 (5 bases). V was pared by 5 bases and J by 0 bases, with 15 bases between. The CDR3 consists of 16 residues. Per germline, CDR1 SGHAT and CDR2 FQNNGV. In DNA form, the CDR3 reads TGTGCCAGCAGCAAACGACAGATTTATAGCACAGATACGCAGTATTTT. Translation: CASSKRQIYSTDTQYF.

The V call is TRBV9, the J call TRBJ2-2, with 9 bases fitting TRBD1. CDR1 is SGDLS and CDR2 is YYNGEE in the germline V gene. J was trimmed by 3 bases and V by 0 bases; bases with no gene match: 3. The CDR3 length is 16 residues. CDR3 amino acids: CASSVAGQGYTGELFF. The CDR3 DNA reads as TGTGCCAGCAGCGTAGCGGGACAGGGATACACCGGGGAGCTGTTTTTT.

The sample holds a few counts of this clone. This chain connects TRBV7-2 to TRBJ1-2; D ambiguous. The CDR3 has 14 residues. Trimming stripped 1 base from V and 7 bases from J, with 13 bases between. Germline-derived CDR1 and CDR2 are SGHTA and FQGNSA. CDR3 region: CASSLGRLVSGYTF. In DNA form, the CDR3 reads TGTGCCAGCAGCTTAGGCAGGCTAGTGAGTGGCTACACCTTC.

The rearrangement joins TRBV2 to TRBJ2-1, with TRBD2 identical over 7 bases. V gave up 4 bases and J gave up 8 bases; unmatched junction bases: 5. This CDR3 is 13 amino acids long. CDR1 and CDR2 (germline): SNHLY, FYNNEI. CDR3 amino acids: CASSGTSGYEQFF. In DNA form, the CDR3 reads TGTGCCAGCAGTGGGACTAGTGGCTATGAGCAGTTCTTC.

This chain connects TRBV5-4 to TRBJ2-7; 12 bases align to TRBD2. Germline V gene sequence: CDR1 SGHNT, CDR2 YYREEE (reference sequence). This CDR3 spans 19 amino acids. V lost 4 bases, J lost 7 bases, and 21 bases stayed unmatched. The CDR3, as DNA: TGTGCCAGCAGCCCAGCGACTAGCGGGAGTGTTAGCCGTCGGGGGGAGCAGTACTTC. This sequence encodes CASSPATSGSVSRRGEQYF.

The V gene is TRBV29-1, the J gene TRBJ2-5; the match to TRBD2 covers 16 bases. V dropped 6 bases and J dropped 3; count of bases not matched to a gene: 13. Germline CDR1 SQVTM, CDR2 ANQGSEA. The CDR3 runs 18 residues. The CDR3 spells CSVPGTSGRASLEETQYF. CDR3 DNA sequence: TGCAGCGTCCCAGGGACTAGCGGGAGGGCCAGTTTAGAAGAGACCCAGTACTTC.

The J gene is TRBJ2-1, the V gene TRBV10-3; TRBD2 aligns across 9 bases. The V gene's germline CDR1 is ENHRY and CDR2 SYGVKD. With V trimmed by 4 bases and J by 8 bases, 12 bases remained unmatched. This CDR3 region has 16 residues. The CDR3 sequence is CAISGRAGGPPDEQFF. DNA for the CDR3: TGTGCCATCAGTGGTCGTGCGGGAGGGCCTCCCGATGAGCAGTTCTTC.

This clone has a single count. The chain combines TRBV4-3 with TRBJ1-1; 7 bases map to TRBD1. With 3 bases clipped from V and 0 bases from J, the junction kept 4 bases outside the gene matches. Germline V gene sequence: CDR1 LGHNA, CDR2 YSLEER. There are 15 residues in the CDR3. In nucleotides, the CDR3 is TGCGCCAGCAGCCACGTGGACAGGTTGAACACTGAAGCTTTCTTT. Translation gives CASSHVDRLNTEAFF.

Worth noting for this clone: This may come from a read error, since a much larger clone is one base off. The sample contains more than one DNA sequence encoding this CDR3. The V and J genes are TRBV29-1 and TRBJ2-3; D is unresolved. Germline V gives CDR1 SQVTM, CDR2 ANQGSEA. V was shortened by 6 bases and J by 2 bases, with 18 bases between the two germline ends. The CDR3 is made up of 15 amino acids. The CDR3 nucleotides are TGCAGCGTGGTGGGCGGCGCGGACCTCACAGATACGCAGTATTTT. Its protein product is CSVVGGADLTDTQYF.

The chain joins TRBV30 to TRBJ2-5; 11 bases line up with TRBD1. V shed 8 bases, J shed 7 bases, and the junction held 12 bases outside the gene matches. The germline V gene has CDR1 GTSNPN and CDR2 SVGIG (reference sequence). This CDR3 is built from 14 residues. CDR3 sequence (DNA): TGTGCCCGGGGGGACAGGGGGACTGGGTCGACCCAGTACTTC. This codes for CARGDRGTGSTQYF. The whole variable domain, filled in from reference TRBV30 and TRBJ2-5, reads SQTIHQWPATLVQPVGSPLSLECTVEGTSNPNLYWYRQAAGRGLQLLFYSVGIGQISSEVPQNLSASRPQDRQFILSSKKLLLSDSGFYLCARGDRGTGSTQYFGPGTRLLVL.

This clone was counted ten times or more. V usage is TRBV7-8 and J usage is TRBJ1-2; the D gene is possibly TRBD1 (5 bases). Germline assignment: CDR1 SGHVS and CDR2 FQNEAQ. The CDR3 is made up of 16 amino acids. With 5 bases removed from V and 2 bases from J, the gap between germline ends came to 18 bases. The CDR3 region is CASSPEGIGHNYGYTF. The CDR3, as DNA: TGTGCCAGCAGCCCCGAAGGCATCGGACACAACTATGGCTACACCTTC.

V and J are TRBV4-3 and TRBJ2-1; 11 nucleotides align to TRBD2. The CDR3 sequence is 17 residues long. Trimming removed 0 bases from V and 4 bases from J; junction bases left unmatched: 5. Germline V CDR1 and CDR2: LGHNA, YSLEER. CDR3 DNA sequence: TGCGCCAGCAGCCAAGATGCCCTAGCGGGGGGATACAATGAGCAGTTCTTC. Residues: CASSQDALAGGYNEQFF.

CDR3 in amino acids: CASSRPGSNEKLFF. The CDR3 DNA sequence: TGTGCCAGCAGCCGACCGGGATCGAATGAAAAACTGTTTTTT. The rearrangement joins TRBV27 to TRBJ1-4; D is uncertain. From germline, CDR1 is MNHEY and CDR2 SMNVEV (reference sequence). Deletions cut 6 bases from V and 5 bases from J, with 13 bases between. The CDR3 is 14 amino acids. The complete variable domain, with remaining parts taken from reference TRBV27 and TRBJ1-4, reads EAQVTQNPRYLITVTGKKLTVTCSQNMNHEYMSWYRQDPGLGLRQIYYSMNVEVTDKGDVPEGYKVSRKEKRNFPLILESPSPNQTSLYFCASSRPGSNEKLFFGSGTQLSVL.